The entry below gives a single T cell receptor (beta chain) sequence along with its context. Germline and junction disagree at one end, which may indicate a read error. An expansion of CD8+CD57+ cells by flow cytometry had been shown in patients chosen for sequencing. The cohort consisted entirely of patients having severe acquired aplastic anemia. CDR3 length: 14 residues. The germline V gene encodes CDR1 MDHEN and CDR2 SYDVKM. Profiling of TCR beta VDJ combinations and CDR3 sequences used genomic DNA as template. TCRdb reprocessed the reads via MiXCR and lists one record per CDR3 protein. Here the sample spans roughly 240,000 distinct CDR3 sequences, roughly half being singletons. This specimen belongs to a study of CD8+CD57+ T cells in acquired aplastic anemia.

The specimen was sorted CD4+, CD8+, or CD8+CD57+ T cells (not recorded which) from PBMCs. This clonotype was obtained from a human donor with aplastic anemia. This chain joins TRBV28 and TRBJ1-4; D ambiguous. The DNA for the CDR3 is TGTGCCAGCGGAAGACCCAACGTAGTGAGTTGGAGACTTTTT. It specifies CASGRPNVVSWRLF.